This T cell receptor beta chain comes out of a study of T cells in Graves' hyperthyroidism and ophthalmopathy. The study, taken as a whole, reports: Before onset, ophthalmopathy was predicted by the model a median roughly 6.4 months earlier.

Authors of the study amplified TCR beta CDR3 regions from RNA transcripts. The HTBI primer set drove a first-round RT-PCR of the TCR CDR3. One entry per CDR3 protein results from TCRdb running MiXCR on the multiplex PCR reads. The sample lists hundreds of thousands of distinct CDR3 sequences, about a sixth occurring once. Orbital computed tomography, thyroid ultrasound, serum thyroxine and TRAb, and clinical symptoms together informed the diagnoses. From 8.5 to 10 ml of fresh peripheral blood, PBMCs were isolated. This clonotype was detected many times. Its antigen remains unidentified. The CDR3 contains 14 residues. With 4 bases removed from V and 3 bases from J, the gap between germline ends came to 13 bases. CDR1 and CDR2 (germline): SQVTM, ANQGSEA.

Material: blood. This clonotype originated in a woman between 18 and 29 years old with Graves' hyperthyroidism. This chain connects TRBV29-1 to TRBJ1-3; D call uncertain. CDR3 bases: TGCAGCGTTGGCCGGGAGGGATTTGGAAACACCATATATTTT. Translated, it gives CSVGREGFGNTIYF.